This TCR beta chain was documented in a study of cytomegalovirus exposure and HLA in healthy donors. Study-level points and caveats: In an earlier analysis, most TCR beta V segments were productive about 87% or about 30% of the time. Usually a TCR sequence was rare, but some public TCRs were found in many donors.

The germline V gene encodes CDR1 GTSNPN and CDR2 SVGIG (reference sequence). This CDR3 contains 14 residues. The V end was cut by 1 base, the J end by 5 bases, with 14 bases between. On this clone itself: Its antigen remains unidentified.

This PCR relied on a set of 60 Vbeta primers and 13 Jbeta primers. Clones were read by immunoSEQ multiplex PCR, and TCRdb kept only the in-frame ones, dropping some. The sample shows 80,000 to 100,000 clones, 60% to 80% of them seen only once. The specimen sequenced was PBMCs. The chain couples TRBV30 to TRBJ1-1; possibly TRBD1 for D (6 bases). The receptor was isolated from a female donor in good health and CMV-seronegative. Here the CDR3 reads CAWSARGGLTEAFF. The CDR3 DNA reads TGTGCCTGGAGTGCCAGAGGGGGATTGACTGAAGCTTTCTTT.